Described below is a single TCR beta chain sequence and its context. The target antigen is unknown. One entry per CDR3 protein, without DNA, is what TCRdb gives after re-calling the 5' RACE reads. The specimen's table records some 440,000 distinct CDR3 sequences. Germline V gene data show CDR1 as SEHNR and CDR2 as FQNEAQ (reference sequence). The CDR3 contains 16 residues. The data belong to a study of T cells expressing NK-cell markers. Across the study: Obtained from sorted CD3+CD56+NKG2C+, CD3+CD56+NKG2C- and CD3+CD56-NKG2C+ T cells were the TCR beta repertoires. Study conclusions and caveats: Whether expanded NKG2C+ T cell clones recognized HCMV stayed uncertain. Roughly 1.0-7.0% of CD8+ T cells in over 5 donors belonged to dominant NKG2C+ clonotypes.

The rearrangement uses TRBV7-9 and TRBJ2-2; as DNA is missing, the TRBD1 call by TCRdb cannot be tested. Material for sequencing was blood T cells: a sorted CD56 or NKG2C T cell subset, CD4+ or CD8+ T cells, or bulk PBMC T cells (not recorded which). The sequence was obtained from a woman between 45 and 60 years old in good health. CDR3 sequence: CASRANRDGDTGELFF.